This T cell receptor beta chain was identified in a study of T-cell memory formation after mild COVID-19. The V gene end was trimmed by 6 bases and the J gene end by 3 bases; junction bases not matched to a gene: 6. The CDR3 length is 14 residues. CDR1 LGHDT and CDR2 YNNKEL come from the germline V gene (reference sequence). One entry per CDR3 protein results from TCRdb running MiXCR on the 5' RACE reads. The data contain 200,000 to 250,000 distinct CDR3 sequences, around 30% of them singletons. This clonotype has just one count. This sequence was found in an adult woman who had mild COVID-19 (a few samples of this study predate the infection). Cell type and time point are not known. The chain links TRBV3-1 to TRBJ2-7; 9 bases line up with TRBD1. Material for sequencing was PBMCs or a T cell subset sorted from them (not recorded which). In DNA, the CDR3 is TGTGCCAGCAGGCAGGCGGGACAGGGCTACGAGCAGTACTTC. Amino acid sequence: CASRQAGQGYEQYF.